This T cell receptor (beta chain) came from a study of shared clonotypes between healthy human individuals. The assay used deep level. Profiled with immunoSEQ multiplex PCR; TCRdb holds only in-frame clones, not every one. Seen here are almost 700,000 clones, around 90% observed once, and the top ten hold about 24%. Trimming pared 0 bases from V and 6 bases from J, leaving 12 bases between. The CDR3 runs to 15 residues. Germline V lookup: CDR1 LGHNA, CDR2 YSLEER. Terminally differentiated effector memory CD45RA+ cells were excluded from the naive CD8 cells, which were CD45RO-negative and positively selected for CCR7. Study findings and constraints: Among donors, clonotype sharing was expected to be affected by sequencing depth.

This clone was picked up one time. Its antigen is unidentified. The TCR sequence derives from a man aged 25 to 40 in good health. The sequencing input was naive CD8+ T cells sorted from blood. This chain uses TRBV4-3 with TRBJ1-5, with a possible D match to TRBD1 (6 bases). The CDR3 DNA is TGCGCCAGCAGCCAAGATCGAGGGGGAGGTCAGCCCCAGCATTTT. Translation: CASSQDRGGGQPQHF.